These T cell receptor beta chains were read from a single sample in a study of T cell repertoires in aging, cancer and after chemotherapy. TCRdb re-called the multiplex PCR reads with MiXCR, one entry per CDR3 protein. The repertoire has 9,500 to 11,000 distinct CDR3 sequences, roughly 29% of them found once; the top ten carry about 1.9%. The sample was blood. The receptors here all came from a human donor in good health. The CDR3 runs from the conserved cysteine through the conserved F or W. D genes are given only for firm matches. Clone size is stated in some rows and not others, as once, few, many or a class when expanded.

>17|TRBV27|TRBJ1-6|-|TRBD1
CASSLYPRQHRGSPLHF
TGTGCCAGCAGTTTATACCCGAGACAGCACAGGGGTTCACCCCTCCACTTT
>15|TRBV6-1|TRBJ2-3|-|TRBD2
CASLMTGGHTDTQYF
TGTGCCAGCCTTATGACGGGGGGGCACACAGATACGCAGTATTTT
>14|TRBV27|TRBJ2-7|-|-
CASSSAYFVYEQYF
TGTGCCAGCAGTTCAGCGTACTTCGTCTACGAGCAGTACTTC
>16|TRBV6-6|TRBJ1-6|medium-sized|TRBD1
CASSYLGQGGNSPLHF
TGTGCCAGCAGTTACCTTGGACAGGGTGGTAATTCACCCCTCCACTTT